One and the same sample provided the 20 T cell receptor beta chains below, sequenced in a study of breast tumors, draining lymph nodes, adjacent tissues. MiXCR, run by TCRdb on the multiplex PCR reads, gives a single entry per CDR3 protein. The top ten hold roughly 19% of the sample, which has 60,000 to 65,000 distinct CDR3 sequences, 57% seen once. The sample consisted of breast tumor tissue. The receptor source for this set is a female donor with breast cancer. Some clones in this sample may be carry-over from other donors' samples.

This clonotype has ten or more counts. J is TRBJ2-5 and V is TRBV5-1, with D perhaps matching TRBD2 (6 bases). This CDR3 contains 12 residues. CDR1 and CDR2 (germline): SGHRS, YFSETQ. The V end was cut by 3 bases, the J end by 9 bases, with 12 bases between. The CDR3 sequence: CASSSGVSAQYF. In nucleotides, the CDR3 is TGCGCCAGCAGCTCGGGGGTGTCGGCCCAGTACTTC.

As to this clonotype: A clone one base away is much larger, so this may be a read error. The gene calls are TRBV6-5 and TRBJ2-3; TRBD2 matches at 7 bases. Looked up from germline, CDR1 is MNHEY and CDR2 is SVGAGI. The CDR3 runs 16 residues. The junction had 10 bases not matched to a gene; V was cut back by 5 bases and J by 2 bases. The CDR3 sequence: CASSHDKAGLTDTQYF. CDR3 coding DNA: TGTGCCAGCAGTCACGACAAAGCGGGGCTCACAGATACGCAGTATTTT.

V and J are TRBV5-1 and TRBJ1-2; tentatively, D is TRBD1 (6 bases). CDR1 and CDR2 from the germline V gene are SGHRS and YFSETQ. V was trimmed by 0 bases and J by 6 bases, leaving 12 bases between them. This CDR3 comprises 14 residues. The chain's CDR3 is CASSLVPGVHGYTF. CDR3 bases: TGCGCCAGCAGCTTGGTACCAGGGGTCCATGGCTACACCTTC.

This clonotype has ten or more counts. This may be a read error, as it is one base from a much larger clone. This sequence joins TRBV7-2 and TRBJ2-3; a weak D match, TRBD2 (6 bases). This CDR3 is built from 16 residues. V was shortened by 5 bases and J by 4 bases, with 19 bases between the two germline ends. From germline, CDR1 is SGHTA and CDR2 FQGNSA. As DNA, the CDR3 is TGTGCCAGCAGCCGGCAGCGGCGGGGCCCGTCAGATACGCAGTATTTT. Protein sequence: CASSRQRRGPSDTQYF.

This clonotype came up once. A read error may be the cause here, since a much bigger clone is one base away. V usage is TRBV5-1 and J usage is TRBJ1-1; D perhaps matches TRBD1 (5 bases). Germline lookup yields CDR1 SGHRS and CDR2 YFSETQ. V was shortened by 5 bases and J by 2 bases, with 10 bases between the two germline ends. The CDR3 contains 13 residues. Here the CDR3 DNA reads TGCGCCAGCAGTGGCAGGGCTAACACTGAAGCTTTCTTT. It encodes CASSGRANTEAFF.

This clonotype was seen many times. Its ends do not fully match the called genes, so a read error is possible. CDR3 bases: TGTGCCAGCAGCGTAGTGGGGACACAAGAGACCCAGTCCTTC. This translates into CASSVVGTQETQSF. The chain links TRBV9 to TRBJ2-5; possibly TRBD1 for D (6 bases). The CDR3 runs 14 residues. In germline, CDR1 is SGDLS, CDR2 YYNGEE.

Points on this clonotype: This clone may be a read error of a much larger clone one base away. The genes are TRBV30 and TRBJ2-1; D possibly corresponds to TRBD1 (5 bases). This CDR3 is built from 15 residues. Germline lookup yields CDR1 GTSNPN and CDR2 SVGIG (reference sequence). This CDR3 is CAWSAQGLGWGEQLF. CDR3 DNA: TGTGCCTGGAGTGCGCAGGGTTTGGGATGGGGTGAGCAGCTCTTC.

V gene TRBV7-9 combines with J gene TRBJ1-2; D not resolved. Trimming left V 2 bases short and J 14 bases short, with 12 bases between. Germline V CDR1 and CDR2: SEHNR, FQNEAQ (reference sequence). This CDR3 is built from 11 residues. The CDR3 DNA sequence: TGTGCCAGCAGCTTACCTACGCATTATACCTTC. Translating gives CASSLPTHYTF.

The chain combines TRBV6-4 with TRBJ2-5; D is uncertain. The CDR3 is 13 amino acids. Germline V gives CDR1 MRHNA, CDR2 SNTAGT. Trimming shortened V by 3 bases and J by 4 bases, and 9 bases separated the two germline ends. CDR3: CASSDDPGETQYF. The DNA for the CDR3 is TGTGCCAGCAGTGATGACCCGGGAGAGACCCAGTACTTC.

This chain joins TRBV27 and TRBJ1-2; D is unclear. CDR3 length: 19 amino acids. The germline V gene encodes CDR1 MNHEY and CDR2 SMNVEV (reference sequence). The V end was cut by 6 bases, the J end by 2 bases, with 28 bases between. The CDR3 nucleotides read TGTGCCAGCAGCTGGACTAGCGGGAGGGCCTACGCACAAAACTATGGCTACACCTTC. This encodes CASSWTSGRAYAQNYGYTF.

In regard to this clonotype: No conserved phenylalanine or tryptophan ends this CDR3, so it is likely a read error. The rearrangement joins TRBV6-2 or TRBV6-3 to TRBJ2-3; no firm D call. The CDR3 is made up of 15 amino acids. The V and J ends lost 5 bases and 1 base respectively, with 13 bases between them. Germline V CDR1 and CDR2: MNHEY, SVGEGT. DNA of the CDR3: TGTGCCAGCAGTACGCTTGCGGCGGGCACAGATACGCAGTATCCC. Amino acid sequence: CASSTLAAGTDTQYP.

In its sample, this clonotype was seen many times. CDR3 protein: CASSIKVQGGSYTF. In nucleotides, the CDR3 is TGTGCCAGTAGTATAAAGGTACAGGGAGGAAGCTACACCTTC. The chain employs TRBV19 and TRBJ1-2; D is possibly TRBD1 (6 bases). The V gene lost 2 bases and the J gene lost 9 bases, with 16 bases spanning the gap. The CDR3 has 14 amino acids. Germline V gene data show CDR1 as LNHDA and CDR2 as SQIVND (reference sequence).

This clonotype has just a few counts. The chain couples TRBV20-1 to TRBJ2-2, with 12 bases lining up with TRBD2. From germline, CDR1 is DFQATT and CDR2 SNEGSKA (reference sequence). V trimming: 3 bases; J trimming: 0 bases; junction bases outside the gene matches: 2. The CDR3 has 16 residues. The CDR3 protein is CSARPSGGANTGELFF. The CDR3, as DNA: TGCAGTGCTAGGCCTAGCGGGGGGGCGAACACCGGGGAGCTGTTTTTT.

The sample holds many counts of this clonotype. The chain recombines TRBV9 with TRBJ1-3; the match to TRBD1 covers 7 bases. The germline V gene has CDR1 SGDLS and CDR2 YYNGEE. This CDR3 spans 19 amino acids. After removal of 4 bases from V and 0 bases from J, the junction contained 16 bases not matched to a gene. Here the CDR3 DNA reads TGTGCCAGCAGCCCCAGGAAGACACAGGGGAGGTTCTCTGGAAACACCATATATTTT. This gives the protein CASSPRKTQGRFSGNTIYF.

The V and J genes are TRBV5-1 and TRBJ2-7; 10 bases are shared with TRBD2. The J segment lost 0 bases and the V segment lost 2 bases, leaving 5 bases of the junction unmatched. Germline loops: CDR1 SGHRS, CDR2 YFSETQ. The CDR3 has 16 residues. Here the CDR3 DNA reads TGCGCCAGCAGCTTCTCTTCTAGCGGGAGCTCCTACGAGCAGTACTTC. Its translation is CASSFSSSGSSYEQYF.

V gene TRBV11-1 combines with J gene TRBJ2-3, with 9 nucleotides matching TRBD2. The V gene end was trimmed by 5 bases and the J gene end by 6 bases; junction bases not matched to a gene: 12. CDR3 length: 16 residues. Per germline, CDR1 SGHAT and CDR2 FQDESV (reference sequence). In DNA, the CDR3 is TGTGCCAGCAGCCCGGCGGTAGCGGGAGCGGCTGATACGCAGTATTTT. Protein sequence: CASSPAVAGAADTQYF.

This clonotype was seen more than once but under ten times. The genes are TRBV5-4 and TRBJ2-3; 7 nucleotides match TRBD2. Germline V gene data show CDR1 as SGHNT and CDR2 as YYREEE (reference sequence). Trimming cost V 4 bases and J 11 bases; bases outside gene matches: 13. The CDR3 sequence is 14 residues long. The CDR3 spells CASSLGGSGNEQYF. The CDR3, as DNA: TGTGCCAGCAGCCTTGGCGGGAGTGGGAATGAGCAGTATTTT.

The rearrangement links TRBV11-2 to TRBJ2-5; D is possibly TRBD1 (6 bases). Germline V CDR1 and CDR2: SGHAT, FQNNGV. This CDR3 is 15 amino acids long. V was cut by 4 bases and J by 1 base, with 13 bases left in between. In DNA, the CDR3 is TGTGCCAGCAGCTCCGCAGGGGCCCCCCAAGAGACCCAGTACTTC. Translation gives CASSSAGAPQETQYF. Drawing the rest from reference TRBV11-2 and TRBJ2-5, the complete variable domain is EAGVAQSPRYKIIEKRQSVAFWCNPISGHATLYWYQQILGQGPKLLIQFQNNGVVDDSQLPKDRFSAERLKGVDSTLKIQPAKLEDSAVYLCASSSAGAPQETQYFGPGTRLLVL.

J is TRBJ1-2 and V is TRBV20-1, with 12 bases lining up with TRBD1. The V and J ends lost 3 bases and 7 bases, in that order; junction bases with no gene match: 3. This CDR3 has 13 amino acids. The germline V gene has CDR1 DFQATT and CDR2 SNEGSKA (reference sequence). CDR3 sequence reads: CSARGTGGRGYTF. The DNA for the CDR3 is TGCAGTGCTAGGGGGACAGGGGGCCGTGGCTACACCTTC.

This clonotype was counted many times. The chain is built from TRBV3-2 and TRBJ1-1. TRBV3-2 is designated a pseudogene. The CDR3 has 12 amino acids. The CDR3 reads CATKSWDTEAFF. For the CDR3, the DNA is TGTGCCACCAAGTCGTGGGACACTGAAGCTTTCTTT.